A selection of T cell receptor beta chains follows, all from one sample in a study of T cells in localized non-small cell lung cancer. Some clones are missing from TCRdb's copy, which holds only in-frame ones; the method was immunoSEQ multiplex PCR. Among approximately 65,000 clones, 80% to 90% were seen once, and the ten largest hold roughly 4.8%. The source was PBMCs, collected before any cancer treatment. Receptors originate from a man aged 40 to 75 with stage II lung adenocarcinoma. The CDR3 runs from the conserved cysteine through the conserved F or W. Each record gives: V gene, J gene, CDR3 protein.

>TRBV7-6|TRBJ1-1
CASSLGTGDTEAFF
>TRBV28|TRBJ2-4
CASSLYAVGGIQYF
>TRBV5-1|TRBJ2-1
CASSLAITGSSYNEQFF
>TRBV5-6|TRBJ2-1
CASSWTGTDEQFF
>TRBV19|TRBJ1-2
CASSRGQGGYGYTF
>TRBV5-1|TRBJ2-3
CASSLVLAGNTQYF
>TRBV29-1|TRBJ1-1
CSVAENTEAFF
>TRBV7-7|TRBJ2-5
CASSLGGTLGETQYF
>TRBV9|TRBJ2-5
CASSIMGQGLTETQYF
>TRBV30|TRBJ2-5
CAWREGLAGGRRETQYF
>TRBV2|TRBJ2-1
CASSVENEQFF
>TRBV5-1|TRBJ2-1
CASSSEGWASSGLSYNEQFF
>TRBV4-1|TRBJ1-1
CASSHKGDSMNTEAFF
>TRBV5-4|TRBJ2-3
CASSLQGAKDTQYF
>TRBV30|TRBJ1-2
CAWTKVYGYTF
>TRBV6-5|TRBJ1-1
CASSSKEGTGNTEAFF
>TRBV6-1|TRBJ1-2
CASTLHRGYGYTF
>TRBV19|TRBJ1-1
CASRSGTGVEGVTEAFF
>TRBV5-1|TRBJ1-5
CASMLDGSNQPQHF
>TRBV5-1|TRBJ2-3
CASSVPSSTDTQYF
>TRBV19|TRBJ1-1
CASSSGQGNTEAFF
>TRBV19|TRBJ2-3
CASKNPGWTDTQYF
>TRBV19|TRBJ2-2
CASSIRGRSTGELFF
>TRBV18|TRBJ1-2
CASSQGTVKTDGYTF
>TRBV6-5|TRBJ2-6
CASSFDMTGANVLTF